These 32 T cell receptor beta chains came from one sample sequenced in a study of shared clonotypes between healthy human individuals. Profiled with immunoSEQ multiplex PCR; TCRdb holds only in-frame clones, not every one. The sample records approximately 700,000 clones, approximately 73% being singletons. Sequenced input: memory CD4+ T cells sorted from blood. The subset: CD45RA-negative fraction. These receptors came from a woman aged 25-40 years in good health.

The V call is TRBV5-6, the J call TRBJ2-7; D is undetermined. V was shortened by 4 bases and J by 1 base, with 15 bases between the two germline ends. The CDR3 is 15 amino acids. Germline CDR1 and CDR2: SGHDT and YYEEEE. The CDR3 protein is CASSHRRVASYEQYF. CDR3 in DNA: TGTGCCAGCAGCCACCGCCGGGTGGCATCCTACGAGCAGTACTTC.

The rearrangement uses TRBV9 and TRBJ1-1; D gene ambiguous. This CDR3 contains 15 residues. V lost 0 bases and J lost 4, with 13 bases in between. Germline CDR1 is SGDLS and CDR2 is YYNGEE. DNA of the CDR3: TGTGCCAGCAGCGTAGGCGGGGTCCCGACCACTGAAGCTTTCTTT. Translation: CASSVGGVPTTEAFF.

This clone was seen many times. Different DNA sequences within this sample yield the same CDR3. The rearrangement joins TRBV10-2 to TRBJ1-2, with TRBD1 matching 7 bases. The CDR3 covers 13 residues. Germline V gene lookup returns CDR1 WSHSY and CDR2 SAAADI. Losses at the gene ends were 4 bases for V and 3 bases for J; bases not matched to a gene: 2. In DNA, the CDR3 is TGCGCCAGCAGTGCAACAGGGGACTATGGCTACACCTTC. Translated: CASSATGDYGYTF.

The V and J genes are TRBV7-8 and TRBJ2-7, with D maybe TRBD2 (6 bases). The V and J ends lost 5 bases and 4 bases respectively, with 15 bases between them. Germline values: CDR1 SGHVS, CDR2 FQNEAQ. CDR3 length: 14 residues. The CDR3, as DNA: TGTGCCAGCAGCCCGCCCGGCGGGATTTACGAGCAGTACTTC. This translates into CASSPPGGIYEQYF.

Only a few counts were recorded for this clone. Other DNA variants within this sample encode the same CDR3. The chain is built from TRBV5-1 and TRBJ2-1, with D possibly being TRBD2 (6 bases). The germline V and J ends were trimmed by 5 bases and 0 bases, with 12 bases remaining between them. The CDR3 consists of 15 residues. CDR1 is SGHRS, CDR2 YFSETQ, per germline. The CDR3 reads CASSRDSHSYNEQFF. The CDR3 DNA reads TGCGCCAGCAGTCGGGACTCCCACTCCTACAATGAGCAGTTCTTC.

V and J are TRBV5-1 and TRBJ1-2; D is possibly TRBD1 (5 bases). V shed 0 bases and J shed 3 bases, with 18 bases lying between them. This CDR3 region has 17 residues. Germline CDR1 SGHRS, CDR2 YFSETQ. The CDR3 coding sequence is TGCGCCAGCAGCTTGGTGGGCGGCAGGGAAAGGGACTATGGCTACACCTTC. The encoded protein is CASSLVGGRERDYGYTF.

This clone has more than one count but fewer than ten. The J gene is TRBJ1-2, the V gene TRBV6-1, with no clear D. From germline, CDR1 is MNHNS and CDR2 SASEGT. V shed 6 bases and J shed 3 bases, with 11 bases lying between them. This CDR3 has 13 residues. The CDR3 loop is CASRKDVYYGYTF. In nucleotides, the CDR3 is TGTGCCAGCAGGAAGGACGTCTACTATGGCTACACCTTC.

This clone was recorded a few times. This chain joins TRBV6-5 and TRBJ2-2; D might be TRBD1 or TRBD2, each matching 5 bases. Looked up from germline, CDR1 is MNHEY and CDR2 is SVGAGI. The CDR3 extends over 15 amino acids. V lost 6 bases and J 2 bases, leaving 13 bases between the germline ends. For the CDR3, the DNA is TGTGCCAGCAGCAAACTAGACAGCAACACCGGGGAGCTGTTTTTT. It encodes CASSKLDSNTGELFF.

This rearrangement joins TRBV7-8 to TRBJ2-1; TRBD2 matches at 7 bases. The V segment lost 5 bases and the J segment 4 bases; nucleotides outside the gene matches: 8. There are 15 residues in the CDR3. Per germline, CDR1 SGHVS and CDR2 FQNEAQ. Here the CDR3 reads CASSRSGMGYNEQFF. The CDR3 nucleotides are TGTGCCAGCAGCCGGAGCGGGATGGGGTACAATGAGCAGTTCTTC. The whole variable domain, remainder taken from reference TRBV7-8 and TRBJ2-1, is GAGVSQSPRYKVAKRGQDVALRCDPISGHVSLFWYQQALGQGPEFLTYFQNEAQLDKSGLPSDRFFAERPEGSVSTLKIQRTQQEDSAVYLCASSRSGMGYNEQFFGPGTRLTVL.

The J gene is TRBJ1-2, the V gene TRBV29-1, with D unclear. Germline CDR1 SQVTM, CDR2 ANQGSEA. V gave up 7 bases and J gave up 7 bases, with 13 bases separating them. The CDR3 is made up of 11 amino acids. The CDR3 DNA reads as TGCAGCGGCTGGCTAGGGAGTGGCTACACCTTC. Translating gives CSGWLGSGYTF. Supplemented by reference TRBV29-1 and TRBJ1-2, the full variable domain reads SAVISQKPSRDICQRGTSLTIQCQVDSQVTMMFWYRQQPGQSLTLIATANQGSEATYESGFVIDKFPISRPNLTFSTLTVSNMSPEDSSIYLCSGWLGSGYTFGSGTRLTVV.

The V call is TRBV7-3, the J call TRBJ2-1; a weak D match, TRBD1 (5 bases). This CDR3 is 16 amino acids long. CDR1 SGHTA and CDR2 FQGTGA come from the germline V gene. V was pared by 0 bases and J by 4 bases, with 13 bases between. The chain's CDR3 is CASSLTSDMGYNEQFF. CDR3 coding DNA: TGTGCCAGCAGCTTAACGTCGGACATGGGTTACAATGAGCAGTTCTTC.

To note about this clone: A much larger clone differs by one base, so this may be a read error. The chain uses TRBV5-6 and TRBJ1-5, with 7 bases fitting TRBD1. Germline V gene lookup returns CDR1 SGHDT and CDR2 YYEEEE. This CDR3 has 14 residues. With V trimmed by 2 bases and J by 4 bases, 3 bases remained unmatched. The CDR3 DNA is TGTGCCAGCAGCTTAAAGGGGGCTAATCAGCCCCAGCATTTT. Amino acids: CASSLKGANQPQHF.

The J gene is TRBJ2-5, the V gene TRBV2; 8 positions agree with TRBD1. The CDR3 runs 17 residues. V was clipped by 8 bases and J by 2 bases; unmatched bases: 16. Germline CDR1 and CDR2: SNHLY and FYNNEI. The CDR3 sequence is CASRVDRELYPQETQYF. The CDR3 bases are TGTGCCAGCCGGGTGGACAGGGAACTCTATCCGCAAGAGACCCAGTACTTC. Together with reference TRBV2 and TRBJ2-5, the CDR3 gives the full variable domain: EPEVTQTPSHQVTQMGQEVILRCVPISNHLYFYWYRQILGQKVEFLVSFYNNEISEKSEIFDDQFSVERPDGSNFTLKIRSTKLEDSAMYFCASRVDRELYPQETQYFGPGTRLLVL.

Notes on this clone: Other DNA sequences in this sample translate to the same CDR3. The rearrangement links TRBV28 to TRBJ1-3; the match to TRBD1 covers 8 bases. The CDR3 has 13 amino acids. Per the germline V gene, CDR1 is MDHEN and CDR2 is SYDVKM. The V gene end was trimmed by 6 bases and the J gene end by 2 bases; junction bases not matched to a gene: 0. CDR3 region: CASRTGAGNTIYF. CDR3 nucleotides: TGTGCCAGCAGGACAGGGGCTGGAAACACCATATATTTT.

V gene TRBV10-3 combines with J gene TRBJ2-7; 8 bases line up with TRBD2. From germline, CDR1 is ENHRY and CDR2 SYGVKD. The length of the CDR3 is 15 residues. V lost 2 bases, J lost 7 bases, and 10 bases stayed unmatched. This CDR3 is CAISETAREDREQYF. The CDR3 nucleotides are TGTGCCATCAGTGAGACCGCGCGGGAGGATCGGGAGCAGTACTTC.

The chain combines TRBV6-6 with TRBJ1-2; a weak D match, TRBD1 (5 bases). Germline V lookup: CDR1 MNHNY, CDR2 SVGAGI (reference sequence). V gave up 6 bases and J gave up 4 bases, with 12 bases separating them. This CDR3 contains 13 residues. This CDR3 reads CASSPSDIYGYTF. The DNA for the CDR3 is TGTGCCAGCAGCCCCTCGGACATCTATGGCTACACCTTC.

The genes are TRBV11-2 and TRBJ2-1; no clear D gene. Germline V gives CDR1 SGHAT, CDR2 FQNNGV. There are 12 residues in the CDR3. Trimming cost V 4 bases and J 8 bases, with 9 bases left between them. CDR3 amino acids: CASSSLTYEQFF. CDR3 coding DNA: TGTGCCAGCAGCTCGCTTACCTATGAGCAGTTCTTC.

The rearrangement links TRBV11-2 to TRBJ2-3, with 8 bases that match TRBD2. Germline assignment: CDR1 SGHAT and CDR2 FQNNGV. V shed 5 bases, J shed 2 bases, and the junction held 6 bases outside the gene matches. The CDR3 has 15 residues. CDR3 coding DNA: TGTGCCAGCAGCCCGGCGGGGGGAACCACAGATACGCAGTATTTT. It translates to CASSPAGGTTDTQYF.

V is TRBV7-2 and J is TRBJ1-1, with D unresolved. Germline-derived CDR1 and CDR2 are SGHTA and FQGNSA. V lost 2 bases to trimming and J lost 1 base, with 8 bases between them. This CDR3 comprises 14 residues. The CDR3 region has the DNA TGTGCCAGCAGCTTAAAGGGTAAGAACACTGAAGCTTTCTTT. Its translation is CASSLKGKNTEAFF.

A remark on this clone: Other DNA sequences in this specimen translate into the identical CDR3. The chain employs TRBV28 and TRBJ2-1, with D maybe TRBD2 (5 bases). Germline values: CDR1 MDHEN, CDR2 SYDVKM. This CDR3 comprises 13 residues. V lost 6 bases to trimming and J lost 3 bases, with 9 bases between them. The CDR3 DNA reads TGTGCCAGCAGCGTGGGGAGCTACAATGAGCAGTTCTTC. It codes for CASSVGSYNEQFF.

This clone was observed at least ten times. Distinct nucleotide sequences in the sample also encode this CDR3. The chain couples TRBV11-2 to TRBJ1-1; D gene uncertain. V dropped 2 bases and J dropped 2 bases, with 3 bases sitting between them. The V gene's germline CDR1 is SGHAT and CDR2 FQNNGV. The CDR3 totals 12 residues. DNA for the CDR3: TGTGCCAGCAGCTTAACTAACACTGAAGCTTTCTTT. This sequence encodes CASSLTNTEAFF.

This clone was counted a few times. The CDR3 coding sequence is TGCGCCAGCAGCTCAGGAGACAGGGTGAACACTGAAGCTTTCTTT. It translates to CASSSGDRVNTEAFF. The chain uses TRBV5-1 and TRBJ1-1; TRBD1 aligns across 7 bases. Germline trimming cut 3 bases from V and 0 bases from J; bases unmatched to any gene: 5. The CDR3 consists of 15 residues. Germline V CDR1 and CDR2: SGHRS, YFSETQ.

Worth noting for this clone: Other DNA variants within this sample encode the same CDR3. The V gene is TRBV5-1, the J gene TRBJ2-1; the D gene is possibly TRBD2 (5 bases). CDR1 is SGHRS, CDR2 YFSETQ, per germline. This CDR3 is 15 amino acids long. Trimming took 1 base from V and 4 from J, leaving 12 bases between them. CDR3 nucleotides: TGCGCCAGCAGCTTGTCCAGCGGATTGTACAATGAGCAGTTCTTC. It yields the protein CASSLSSGLYNEQFF.

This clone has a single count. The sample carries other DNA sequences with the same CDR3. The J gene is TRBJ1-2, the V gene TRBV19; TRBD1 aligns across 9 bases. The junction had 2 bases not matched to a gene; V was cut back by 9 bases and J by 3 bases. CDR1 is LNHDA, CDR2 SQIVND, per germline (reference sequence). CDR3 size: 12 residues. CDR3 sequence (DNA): TGTGCCAGCAGGACAGGGGACTATGGCTACACCTTC. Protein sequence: CASRTGDYGYTF.

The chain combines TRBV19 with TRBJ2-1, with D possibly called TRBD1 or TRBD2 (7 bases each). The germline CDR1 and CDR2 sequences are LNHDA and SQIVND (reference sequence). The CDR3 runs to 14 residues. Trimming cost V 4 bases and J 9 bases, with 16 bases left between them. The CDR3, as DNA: TGTGCCAGTAGTACCGGGCCCAGGGGGGGTGAGCAGTTCTTC. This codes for CASSTGPRGGEQFF.

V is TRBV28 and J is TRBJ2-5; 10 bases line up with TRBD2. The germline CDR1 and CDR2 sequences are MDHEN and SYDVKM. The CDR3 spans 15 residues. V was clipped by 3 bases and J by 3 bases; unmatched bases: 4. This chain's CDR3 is CASSFRTSGKETQYF. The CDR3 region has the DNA TGTGCCAGCAGTTTCCGGACTAGCGGCAAAGAGACCCAGTACTTC.

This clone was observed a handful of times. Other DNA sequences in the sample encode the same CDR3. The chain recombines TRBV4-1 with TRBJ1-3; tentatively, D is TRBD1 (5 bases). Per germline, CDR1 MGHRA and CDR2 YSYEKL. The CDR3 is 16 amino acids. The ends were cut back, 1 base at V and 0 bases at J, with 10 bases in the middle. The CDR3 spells CASSQGDRFSGNTIYF. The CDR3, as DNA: TGCGCCAGCAGCCAAGGGGACCGCTTCTCTGGAAACACCATATATTTT.

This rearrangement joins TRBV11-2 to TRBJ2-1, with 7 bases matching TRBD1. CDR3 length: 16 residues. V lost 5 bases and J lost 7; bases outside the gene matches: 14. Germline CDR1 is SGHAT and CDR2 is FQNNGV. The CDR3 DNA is TGTGCCAGCAGCGGAGGCACAGGGGCCTTGGGAAATGAGCAGTTCTTC. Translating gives CASSGGTGALGNEQFF. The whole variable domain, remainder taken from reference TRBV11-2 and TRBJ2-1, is EAGVAQSPRYKIIEKRQSVAFWCNPISGHATLYWYQQILGQGPKLLIQFQNNGVVDDSQLPKDRFSAERLKGVDSTLKIQPAKLEDSAVYLCASSGGTGALGNEQFFGPGTRLTVL.

The CDR3 protein is CASSEGTKFGSQPQHF. CDR3 bases: TGTGCCAGCAGTGAAGGGACGAAGTTCGGTAGCCAGCCCCAGCATTTT. The chain links TRBV6-1 to TRBJ1-5; D is undetermined. Germline CDR1 MNHNS, CDR2 SASEGT. The CDR3 has 16 amino acids. The V end lost 1 base, the J end lost 7 bases, and 17 bases lay between the germline ends.

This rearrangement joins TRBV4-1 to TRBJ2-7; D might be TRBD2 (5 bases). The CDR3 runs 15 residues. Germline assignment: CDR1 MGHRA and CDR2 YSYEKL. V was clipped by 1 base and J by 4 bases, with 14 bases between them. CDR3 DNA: TGCGCCAGCAGCCAAGTTCTCCAACCGGGGTACGAGCAGTACTTC. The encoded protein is CASSQVLQPGYEQYF.

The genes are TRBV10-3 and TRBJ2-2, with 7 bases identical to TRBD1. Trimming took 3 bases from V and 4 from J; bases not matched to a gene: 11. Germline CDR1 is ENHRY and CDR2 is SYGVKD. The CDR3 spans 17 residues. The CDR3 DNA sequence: TGTGCCATCAGTGACCCCTTCGAGGGGGCGAGCACCGGGGAGCTGTTTTTT. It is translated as CAISDPFEGASTGELFF.

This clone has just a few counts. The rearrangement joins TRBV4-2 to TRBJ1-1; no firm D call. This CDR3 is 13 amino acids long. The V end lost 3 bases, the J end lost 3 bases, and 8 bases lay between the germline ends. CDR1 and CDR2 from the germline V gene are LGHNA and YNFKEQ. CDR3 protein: CASSQTDYTEAFF. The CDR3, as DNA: TGTGCCAGCAGCCAGACGGATTACACTGAAGCTTTCTTT.